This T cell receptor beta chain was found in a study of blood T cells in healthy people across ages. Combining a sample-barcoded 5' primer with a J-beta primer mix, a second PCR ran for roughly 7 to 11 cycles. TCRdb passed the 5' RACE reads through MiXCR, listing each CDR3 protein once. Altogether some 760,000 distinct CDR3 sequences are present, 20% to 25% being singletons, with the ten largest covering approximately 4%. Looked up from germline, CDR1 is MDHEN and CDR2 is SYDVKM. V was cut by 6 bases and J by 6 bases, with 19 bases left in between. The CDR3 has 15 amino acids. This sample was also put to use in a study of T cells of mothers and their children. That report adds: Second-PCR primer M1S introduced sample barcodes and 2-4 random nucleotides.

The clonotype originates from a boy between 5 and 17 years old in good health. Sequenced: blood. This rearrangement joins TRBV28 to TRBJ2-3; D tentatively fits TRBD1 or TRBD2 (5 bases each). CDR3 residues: CASRPFRASWDTQYF. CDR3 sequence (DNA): TGTGCCAGCAGACCATTCAGGGCTAGCTGGGATACGCAGTATTTT.